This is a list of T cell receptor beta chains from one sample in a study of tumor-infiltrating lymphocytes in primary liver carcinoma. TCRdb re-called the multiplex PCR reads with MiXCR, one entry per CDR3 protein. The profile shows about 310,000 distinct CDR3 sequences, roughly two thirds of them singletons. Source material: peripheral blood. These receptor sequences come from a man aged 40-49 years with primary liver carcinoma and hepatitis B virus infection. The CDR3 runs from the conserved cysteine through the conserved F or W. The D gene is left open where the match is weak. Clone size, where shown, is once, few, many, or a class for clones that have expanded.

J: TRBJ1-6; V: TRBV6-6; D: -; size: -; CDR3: CASSYSKSRGTYNSPLHF; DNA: TGTGCCAGCAGTTACTCGAAGTCTAGGGGTACCTATAATTCACCCCTCCACTTT
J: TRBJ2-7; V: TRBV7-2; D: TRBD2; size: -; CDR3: CASKNQRDSYEQYF; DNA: TGTGCCAGCAAAAACCAGCGGGATTCCTACGAGCAGTACTTC
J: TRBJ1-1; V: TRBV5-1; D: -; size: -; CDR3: CASSLEGPNTEAFF; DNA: TGCGCCAGCAGCTTGGAGGGTCCGAACACTGAAGCTTTCTTT
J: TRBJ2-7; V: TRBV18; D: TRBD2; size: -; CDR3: CASSPASGIRYEQYF; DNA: TGTGCCAGCTCACCAGCTAGCGGGATACGATACGAGCAGTACTTC
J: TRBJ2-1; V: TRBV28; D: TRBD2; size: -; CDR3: CASSSSPGTSDNEQFF; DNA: TGTGCCAGCAGTTCCTCTCCCGGGACTAGCGACAATGAGCAGTTCTTC
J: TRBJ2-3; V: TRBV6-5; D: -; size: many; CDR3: CASSYGERADTQYF; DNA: TGTGCCAGCAGTTACGGTGAGAGGGCAGATACGCAGTATTTT
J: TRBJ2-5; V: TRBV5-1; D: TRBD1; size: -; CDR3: CASSFGRTGCGQETQYF; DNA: TGCGCCAGCAGCTTCGGCCGGACAGGTTGTGGCCAAGAGACCCAGTATTTC
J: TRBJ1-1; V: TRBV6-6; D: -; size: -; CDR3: CASSYPETDTEAFF; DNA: TGTGCCAGCAGTTACCCAGAGACAGACACTGAAGCTTTCTTT
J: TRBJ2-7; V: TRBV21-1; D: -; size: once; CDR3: CTSSTSGVSSYEQYF; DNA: TGTACCAGCAGCACCAGCGGGGTGAGCTCCTACGAGCAGTACTTC
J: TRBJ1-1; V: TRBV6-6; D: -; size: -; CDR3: CASTQRGATEAFF; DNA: TGTGCCAGCACCCAGAGAGGGGCAACTGAAGCTTTCTTT
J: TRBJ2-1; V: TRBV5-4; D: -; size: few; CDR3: CASSSLETSYNEQFF; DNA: TGTGCCAGCAGTTCACTAGAAACCTCCTACAATGAGCAGTTCTTC
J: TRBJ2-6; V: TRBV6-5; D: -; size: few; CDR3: CASRQGRATSGANVLTF; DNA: TGTGCCAGCAGGCAGGGACGGGCCACCTCTGGGGCCAACGTCCTGACTTTC
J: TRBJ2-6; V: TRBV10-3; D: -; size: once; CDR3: CAISESTEASGANVLTF; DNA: TGTGCCATCAGTGAGTCGACAGAGGCAAGTGGGGCCAACGTCCTGACTTTC
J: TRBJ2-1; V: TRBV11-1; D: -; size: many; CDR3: CASSLVPSHEQFF; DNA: TGTGCCAGCAGCTTAGTACCCTCCCATGAGCAGTTCTTC
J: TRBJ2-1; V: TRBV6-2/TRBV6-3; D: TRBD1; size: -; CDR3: CASSPRQGYNEQLF; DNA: TGTGCCAGCAGTCCACGACAGGGATACAATGAGCAGCTCTTC
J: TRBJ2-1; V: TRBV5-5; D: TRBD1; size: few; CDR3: CASSPRPPGTVDNEQFF; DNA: TGTGCCAGCAGCCCCCGGCCCCCCGGGACAGTTGACAATGAGCAGTTCTTC
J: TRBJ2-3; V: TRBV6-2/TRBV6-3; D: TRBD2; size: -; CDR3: CTSSTGGSPLTDTQYF; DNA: TGTACCAGCAGTACCGGGGGGTCCCCCCTCACAGATACGCAGTATTTT